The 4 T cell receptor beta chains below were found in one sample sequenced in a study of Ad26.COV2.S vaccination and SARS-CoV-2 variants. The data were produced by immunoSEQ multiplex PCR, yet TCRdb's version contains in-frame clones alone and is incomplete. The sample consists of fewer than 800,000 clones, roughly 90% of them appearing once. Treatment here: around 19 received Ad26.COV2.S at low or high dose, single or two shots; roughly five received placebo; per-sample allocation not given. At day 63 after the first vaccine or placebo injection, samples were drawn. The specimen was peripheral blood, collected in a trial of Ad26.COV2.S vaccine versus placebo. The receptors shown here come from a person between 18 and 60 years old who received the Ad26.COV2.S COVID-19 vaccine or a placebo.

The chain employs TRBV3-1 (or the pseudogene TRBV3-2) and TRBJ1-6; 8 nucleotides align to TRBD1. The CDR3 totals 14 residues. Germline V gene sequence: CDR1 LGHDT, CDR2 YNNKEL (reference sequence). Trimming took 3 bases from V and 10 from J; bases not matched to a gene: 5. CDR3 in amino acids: CASSHDRGESPLHF. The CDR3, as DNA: TGTGCCAGCAGCCATGACAGGGGCGAGTCACCCCTCCACTTT.

CDR3 region: CSGGTYEQYF. CDR3 sequence (DNA): TGCAGCGGCGGAACCTACGAGCAGTACTTC. This sequence joins TRBV29-1 and TRBJ2-7; D uncertain. V lost 7 bases and J 2 bases, leaving 6 bases between the germline ends. The germline gives CDR1 SQVTM, CDR2 ANQGSEA. This CDR3 is built from 10 residues.

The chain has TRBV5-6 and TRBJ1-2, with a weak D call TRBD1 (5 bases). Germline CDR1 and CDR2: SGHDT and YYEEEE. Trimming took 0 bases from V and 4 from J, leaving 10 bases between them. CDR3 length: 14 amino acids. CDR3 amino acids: CASSLVEGSYGYTF. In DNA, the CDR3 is TGTGCCAGCAGCTTGGTGGAGGGGTCCTATGGCTACACCTTC.

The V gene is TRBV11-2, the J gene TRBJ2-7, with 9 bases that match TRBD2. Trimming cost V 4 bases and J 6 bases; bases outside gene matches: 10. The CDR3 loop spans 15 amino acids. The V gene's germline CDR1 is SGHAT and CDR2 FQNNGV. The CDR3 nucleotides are TGTGCCAGCAGCTGGAGCGGGAGGCCAGAGTTCGAGCAGTACTTC. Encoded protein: CASSWSGRPEFEQYF.